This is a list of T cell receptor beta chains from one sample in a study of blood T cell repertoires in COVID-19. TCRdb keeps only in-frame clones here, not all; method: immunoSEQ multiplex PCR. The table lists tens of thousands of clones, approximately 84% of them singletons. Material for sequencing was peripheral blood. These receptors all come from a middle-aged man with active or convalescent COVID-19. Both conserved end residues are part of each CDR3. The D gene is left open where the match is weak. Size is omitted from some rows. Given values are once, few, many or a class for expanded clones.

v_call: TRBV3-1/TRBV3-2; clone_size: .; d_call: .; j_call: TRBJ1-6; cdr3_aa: CASSRSGGSNSPLHF; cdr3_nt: TGTGCCAGCAGCAGATCCGGGGGTTCTAATTCACCCCTCCACTTT
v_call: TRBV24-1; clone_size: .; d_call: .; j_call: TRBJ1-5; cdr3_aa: CATSDSRFNQPQHF; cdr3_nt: TGTGCCACCAGTGATTCCCGGTTCAATCAGCCCCAGCATTTT
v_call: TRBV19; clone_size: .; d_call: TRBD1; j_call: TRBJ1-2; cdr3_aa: CASSSRLAGTGNGYTF; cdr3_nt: TGTGCCAGTAGTTCCCGGTTGGCCGGGACAGGAAATGGCTACACCTTC
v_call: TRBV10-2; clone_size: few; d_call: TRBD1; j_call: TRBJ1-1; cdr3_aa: CASSVTGGTEAFF; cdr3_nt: TGCGCCAGCAGTGTGACAGGGGGCACTGAAGCTTTCTTT
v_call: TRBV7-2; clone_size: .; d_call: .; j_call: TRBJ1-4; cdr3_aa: CASSLVTGFEKLFF; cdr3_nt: TGTGCCAGCAGCTTAGTCACGGGGTTTGAAAAACTGTTTTTT
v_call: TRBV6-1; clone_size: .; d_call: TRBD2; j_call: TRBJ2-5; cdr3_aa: CASSEVGGGGETQYF; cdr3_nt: TGTGCCAGCAGTGAAGTCGGGGGGGGAGGAGAGACCCAGTACTTC
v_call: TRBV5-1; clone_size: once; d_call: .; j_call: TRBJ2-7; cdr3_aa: CASSLEAGLIYEQYF; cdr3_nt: TGCGCCAGCAGCTTGGAGGCGGGACTCATTTACGAGCAGTACTTC
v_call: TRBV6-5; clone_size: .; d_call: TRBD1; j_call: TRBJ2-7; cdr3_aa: CASSYAGTGGSYEQYF; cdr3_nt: TGTGCCAGCAGTTATGCCGGGACAGGGGGCTCCTACGAGCAGTACTTC
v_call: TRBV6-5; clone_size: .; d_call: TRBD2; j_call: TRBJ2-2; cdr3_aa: CASSYLAGGPVGELFF; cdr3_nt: TGTGCCAGCAGTTACTTAGCGGGGGGGCCGGTCGGGGAGCTGTTTTTT
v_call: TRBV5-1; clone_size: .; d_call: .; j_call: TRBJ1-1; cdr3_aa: CASSFDREAFF; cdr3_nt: TGCGCCAGCAGCTTCGACCGGGAGGCTTTCTTT
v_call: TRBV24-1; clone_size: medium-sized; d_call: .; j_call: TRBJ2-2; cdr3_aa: CATSAVGTHPGELFF; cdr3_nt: TGTGCCACCAGTGCGGTCGGGACACATCCCGGGGAGCTGTTTTTT
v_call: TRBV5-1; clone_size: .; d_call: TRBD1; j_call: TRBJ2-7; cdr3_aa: CASSSGTGSLHEQYF; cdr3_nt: TGCGCCAGCAGCTCCGGGACAGGGAGTCTACACGAGCAGTACTTC
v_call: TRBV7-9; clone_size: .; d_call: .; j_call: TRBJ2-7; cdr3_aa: CASSRDKTYEQYF; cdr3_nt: TGTGCCAGCTCCCGGGACAAAACCTACGAGCAGTACTTC
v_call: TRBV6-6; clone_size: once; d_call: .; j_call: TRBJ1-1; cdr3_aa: CASSKGHSNTEAFF; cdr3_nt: TGTGCCAGCAGTAAGGGACACTCGAACACTGAAGCTTTCTTT
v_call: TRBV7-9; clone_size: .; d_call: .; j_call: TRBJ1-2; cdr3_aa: CATTAPGSLNYGYTF; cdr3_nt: TGTGCCACCACCGCCCCCGGGTCATTAAACTATGGCTACACCTTC
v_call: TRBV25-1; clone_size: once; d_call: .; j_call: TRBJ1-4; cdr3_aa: CASSDVGATNEKLFF; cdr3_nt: TGTGCCAGCAGTGACGTGGGCGCAACTAATGAAAAACTGTTTTTT
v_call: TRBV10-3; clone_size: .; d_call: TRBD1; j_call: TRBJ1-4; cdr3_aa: CAISRGQTATNEKLFF; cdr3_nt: TGTGCCATCAGCAGGGGGCAGACTGCAACTAATGAAAAACTGTTTTTT
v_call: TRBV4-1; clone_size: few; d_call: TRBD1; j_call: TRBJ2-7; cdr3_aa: CASSQGFDPTGQGFYEQYF; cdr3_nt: TGCGCCAGCAGCCAAGGATTCGATCCTACGGGACAGGGGTTCTACGAGCAGTACTTC
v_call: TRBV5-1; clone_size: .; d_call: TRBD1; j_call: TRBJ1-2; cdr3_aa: CASSPPRGHGYTF; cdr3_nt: TGCGCCAGCAGCCCCCCCAGGGGGCATGGCTACACCTTC
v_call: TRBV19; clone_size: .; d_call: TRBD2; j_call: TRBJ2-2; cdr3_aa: CASSIAGGNTGELFF; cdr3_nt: TGTGCCAGTAGTATAGCGGGGGGGAACACCGGGGAGCTGTTTTTT
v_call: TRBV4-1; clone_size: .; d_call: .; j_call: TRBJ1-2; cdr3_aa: CASSQDSGYGYTF; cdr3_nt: TGCGCCAGCAGCCAAGATTCCGGGTATGGCTACACCTTC
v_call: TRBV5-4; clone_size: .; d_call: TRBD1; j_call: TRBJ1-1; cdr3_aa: CASSFRTGGTEAFF; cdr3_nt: TGTGCCAGCAGCTTTAGGACAGGGGGAACTGAAGCTTTCTTT
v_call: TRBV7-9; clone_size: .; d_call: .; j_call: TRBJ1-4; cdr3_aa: CASSLEDERKLFF; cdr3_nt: TGTGCCAGCAGCTTGGAGGACGAGCGAAAACTGTTTTTT
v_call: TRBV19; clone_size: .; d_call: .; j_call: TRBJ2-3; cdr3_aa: CASSTLTTGSTDTQYF; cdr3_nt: TGTGCCAGTAGCACCCTGACGACAGGTAGCACAGATACGCAGTATTTT
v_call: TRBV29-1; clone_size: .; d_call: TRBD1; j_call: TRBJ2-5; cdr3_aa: CSATGVETQYF; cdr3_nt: TGCAGCGCCACAGGGGTAGAGACCCAGTACTTC
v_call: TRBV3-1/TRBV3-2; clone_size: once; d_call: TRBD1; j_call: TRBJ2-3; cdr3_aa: CASSRRTGRSDTQYF; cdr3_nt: TGTGCCAGCAGCCGTCGGACAGGGAGATCAGATACGCAGTATTTT
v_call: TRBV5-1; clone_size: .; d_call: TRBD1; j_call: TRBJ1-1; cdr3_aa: CASSLTGQGTEAFF; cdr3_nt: TGCGCCAGCAGCTTGACCGGACAGGGCACTGAAGCTTTCTTT
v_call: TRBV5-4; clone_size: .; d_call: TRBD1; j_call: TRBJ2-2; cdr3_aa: CASSLGTGPTGELFF; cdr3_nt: TGTGCCAGCAGCTTGGGGACAGGACCCACCGGGGAGCTGTTTTTT
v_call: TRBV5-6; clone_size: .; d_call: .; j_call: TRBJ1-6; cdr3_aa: CASSLDMNSPLHF; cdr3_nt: TGTGCCAGCAGCTTGGATATGAATTCACCCCTCCACTTT
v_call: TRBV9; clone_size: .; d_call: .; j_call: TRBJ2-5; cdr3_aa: CASSPLGASQETQYF; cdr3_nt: TGTGCCAGCAGCCCCTTGGGGGCGTCACAAGAGACCCAGTACTTC
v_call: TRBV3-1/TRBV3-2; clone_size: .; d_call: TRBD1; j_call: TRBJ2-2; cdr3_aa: CAVSGTANTGELFF; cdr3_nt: TGTGCCGTCTCCGGGACAGCGAACACCGGGGAGCTGTTTTTT
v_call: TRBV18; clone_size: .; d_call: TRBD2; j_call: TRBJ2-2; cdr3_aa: CASSPILAQDDTGELFF; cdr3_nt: TGTGCCAGCTCACCCATACTAGCGCAGGACGACACCGGGGAGCTGTTTTTT
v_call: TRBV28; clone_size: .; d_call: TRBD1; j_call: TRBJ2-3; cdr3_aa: CASSTTGTGGTDTQYF; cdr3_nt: TGTGCCAGCAGTACGACCGGGACAGGGGGCACAGATACGCAGTATTTT
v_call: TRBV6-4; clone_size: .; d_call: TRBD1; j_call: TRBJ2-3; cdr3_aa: CASSDGTGGTDTQYF; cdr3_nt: TGTGCCAGCAGTGACGGGACAGGGGGAACAGATACGCAGTATTTT